Each of the 3 T cell receptor beta chains below was sequenced from the same sample in a study of blood T cell dynamics during melanoma immunotherapy (TCRdb year 2020). The time point label on this specimen signifies: pre-treatment baseline. Libraries were made using the immunoSEQ multiplex PCR assay. This immuneACCESS table, as held by TCRdb, lists in-frame sequences with V and J called but not all clones. Of the missing ones, under half trace to an unresolved V gene in checked studies; the others have no known cause. For this sample the table gives approximately 12,000 clones, of which about 86% were detected only once. 3.5% to 5.5% of the sample is taken by the ten largest. The sample here was blood, taken from a patient treated with checkpoint blockade. These receptors originate from a human donor with melanoma.

V usage is TRBV7-2 and J usage is TRBJ1-5; TRBD1 aligns across 7 bases. From germline, CDR1 is SGHTA and CDR2 FQGNSA. CDR3 size: 13 residues. Germline trimming cut 5 bases from V and 11 bases from J; bases unmatched to any gene: 9. The CDR3 reads CASSLTDQGAQHF. CDR3 coding DNA: TGTGCCAGCAGCCTCACGGACCAGGGGGCCCAGCATTTT.

The chain carries TRBV27 and TRBJ2-7; D gene unclear. Germline V gives CDR1 MNHEY, CDR2 SMNVEV (reference sequence). Deletions cut 5 bases from V and 3 bases from J, with 14 bases between. The CDR3 has 14 residues. The CDR3 nucleotides are TGTGCCAGCAGTACTATACCAAAAAGCTACGAGCAGTACTTC. Encoded protein: CASSTIPKSYEQYF.

This chain connects TRBV6-1 to TRBJ1-2; TRBD1 is a possible D gene (5 bases). In germline, CDR1 is MNHNS, CDR2 SASEGT. Trimming stripped 2 bases from V and 7 bases from J, with 23 bases between. There are 17 residues in the CDR3. The DNA of the CDR3 is TGTGCCAGCAGTGAATTCGCGCGGGCAGGGTGGAGTTTTGGCTACACCTTC. This translates into CASSEFARAGWSFGYTF.